This entry is about one T cell receptor (beta chain). This sample stems from a study of blood T cell repertoires in COVID-19. For the study at large: PBMCs, B-cell-depleted T cells, or T cells provided the cDNA or gDNA that made up the material.

As processed by the authors: Amplification from reference gene primers served as the basis for estimated nucleated cell counts. TCRdb's table, derived via immunoSEQ multiplex PCR, lists solely in-frame clones and lacks some. The DNA gave D and trimming, while V, J and clone size come from that table. The sample lists about 210,000 clones, about nine tenths occurring once. This CDR3 is built from 14 residues. V was shortened by 1 base and J by 0 bases, with 5 bases between the two germline ends. From germline, CDR1 is SGHDT and CDR2 YYEEEE. The receptor comes from a woman aged 70-85 years with acute or convalescent COVID-19. The chain has TRBV5-6 and TRBJ1-3; D ambiguous. Input material: peripheral blood. The CDR3 nucleotides read TGTGCCAGCAGCTTGATGAGCTCTGGAAACACCATATATTTT. This translates into CASSLMSSGNTIYF.